The TCR beta chain described here comes from a study of shared clonotypes between healthy human individuals. Naive CD8 cells comprised CD45RO-negative, CCR7-positively selected cells, excluding terminally differentiated effector memory CD45RA+ cells. V lost 5 bases, J lost 4 bases, and 15 bases lay in between. CDR3 size: 14 residues. The germline gives CDR1 PRHDT, CDR2 FYEKMQ (reference sequence). Here immunoSEQ multiplex PCR was the method, and the copy in TCRdb shows in-frame clones only, minus some. The sample carries about 2.2 million clones, just under 95% recorded once. This clone was found once.

The sequenced sample consisted of naive CD8+ T cells from PBMCs. This chain links TRBV13 with TRBJ2-7; possibly TRBD2 for D (6 bases). This sequence was found in a man aged 18 to 35 in good health. Some clones in this sample may be carry-over from other donors' samples. DNA for the CDR3: TGTGCCAGCAGCCCCCGGGACTTCCAATACGAGCAGTACTTC. This sequence encodes CASSPRDFQYEQYF.